This TCR beta chain appears in the sequencing data of a study of T cell responses to AZD1222 COVID-19 vaccine. Germline-derived CDR1 and CDR2 are MDHEN and SYDVKM. CDR3 length: 15 amino acids. V was clipped by 3 bases and J by 2 bases; unmatched bases: 2. This clone was detected once. Only in-frame clones appear in the TCRdb table, and some are missing; sequencing was by immunoSEQ multiplex PCR. The repertoire holds approximately 100,000 clones, with 85% to 90% as singletons. The sequencing here drew on peripheral blood, taken on day 0 of AZD1222 vaccination. This TCR derives from an adult in good health. The chain has TRBV28 and TRBJ1-3, with 9 bases matching TRBD1. The CDR3 coding sequence is TGTGCCAGCAGTTTCAGGACAGGGGCTGGAAACACCATATATTTT. Its protein product is CASSFRTGAGNTIYF.